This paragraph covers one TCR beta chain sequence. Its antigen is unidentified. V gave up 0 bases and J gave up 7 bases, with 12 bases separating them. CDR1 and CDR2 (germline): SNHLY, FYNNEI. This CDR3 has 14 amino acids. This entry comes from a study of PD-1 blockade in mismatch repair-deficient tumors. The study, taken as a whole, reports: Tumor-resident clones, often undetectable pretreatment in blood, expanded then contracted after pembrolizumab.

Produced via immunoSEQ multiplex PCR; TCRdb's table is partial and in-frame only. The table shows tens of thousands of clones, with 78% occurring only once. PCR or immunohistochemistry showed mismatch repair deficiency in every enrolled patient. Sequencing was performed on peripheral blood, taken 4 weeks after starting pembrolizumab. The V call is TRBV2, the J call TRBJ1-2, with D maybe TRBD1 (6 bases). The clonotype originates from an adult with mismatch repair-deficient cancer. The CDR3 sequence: CASSEALGAVGYTF. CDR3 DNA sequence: TGTGCCAGCAGTGAAGCTCTGGGGGCGGTTGGCTACACCTTC. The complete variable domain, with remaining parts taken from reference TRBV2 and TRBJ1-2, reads EPEVTQTPSHQVTQMGQEVILRCVPISNHLYFYWYRQILGQKVEFLVSFYNNEISEKSEIFDDQFSVERPDGSNFTLKIRSTKLEDSAMYFCASSEALGAVGYTFGSGTRLTVV.